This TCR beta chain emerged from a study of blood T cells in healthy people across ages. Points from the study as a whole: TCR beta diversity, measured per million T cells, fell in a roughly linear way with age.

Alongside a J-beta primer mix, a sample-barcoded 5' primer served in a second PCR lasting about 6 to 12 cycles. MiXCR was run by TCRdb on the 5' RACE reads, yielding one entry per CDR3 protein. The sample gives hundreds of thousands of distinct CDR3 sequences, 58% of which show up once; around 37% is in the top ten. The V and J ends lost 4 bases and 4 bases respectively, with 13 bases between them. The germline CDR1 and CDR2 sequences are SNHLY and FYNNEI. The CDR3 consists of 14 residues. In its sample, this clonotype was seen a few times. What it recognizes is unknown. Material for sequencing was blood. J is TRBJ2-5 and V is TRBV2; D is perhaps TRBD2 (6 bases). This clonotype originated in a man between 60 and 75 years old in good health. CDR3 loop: CASSGGLSGETQYF. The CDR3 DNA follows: TGTGCCAGCAGTGGGGGACTTAGCGGAGAGACCCAGTACTTC.